The clone carrying this T cell receptor (beta chain) showed up just a few times. Its antigen is unknown. TCRdb re-analysed the 5' RACE reads in MiXCR, keeping a single row per CDR3 protein. The sample carries a few hundred thousand distinct CDR3 sequences, roughly 20% recorded once. Trimming shortened V by 4 bases and J by 2 bases, and 9 bases separated the two germline ends. Germline CDR1 SNHLY, CDR2 FYNNEI. The CDR3 totals 13 residues. The data are from a study of CD8 T cells in ankylosing spondylitis. Whole-study findings and limits: One TCR beta motif, made up of several highly homologous variants, appeared characteristic of ankylosing spondylitis blood.

Sequencing was done on a sample of blood, either unsorted or a sorted T cell fraction (not recorded which). This TCR was sampled from a female donor with ankylosing spondylitis or in good health (not recorded which). The chain links TRBV2 to TRBJ2-7; D is undetermined. DNA for the CDR3: TGTGCCAGCAGTGGTTACAGACCCTACGAGCAGTACTTC. Its translation: CASSGYRPYEQYF.